This TCR beta chain was recorded in a study of patients and donors after allogeneic stem cell transplantation. TCRdb reprocessed the RT-PCR reads via MiXCR and lists one record per CDR3 protein. The table includes about 960,000 distinct CDR3 sequences, over 15% detected once. This clonotype occurred many times. The receptor was isolated from a human donor who was either an allogeneic HSCT recipient or a stem cell or donor lymphocyte infusion donor (not recorded which). It is not recorded whose cells these are; they may come from a transplant donor. The specimen sequenced was blood, either unsorted or a sorted T cell fraction (not recorded which).

The CDR3 bases are TGTGCCAGCAGTTCAATCTACGAGCAGTACTTC. Translated, it gives CASSSIYEQYF. The chain links TRBV28 to TRBJ2-7; D call uncertain. The ends were cut back, 4 bases at V and 3 bases at J, with 4 bases in the middle. The CDR3 is 11 residues long. The germline V gene encodes CDR1 MDHEN and CDR2 SYDVKM.